These 6 T cell receptor beta chains came from one sample sequenced in a study of PD-L1 blockade in urothelial cancer. The time point here: pretreatment peripheral blood. The assay was immunoSEQ multiplex PCR, and TCRdb's table has in-frame clones only and misses some. Of fewer than 95,000 clones in the sample, 84% were seen once. The material was PBMCs, obtained around atezolizumab (anti-PD-L1) treatment. Receptor source: a man in his 60s with urothelial cancer.

The J gene is TRBJ2-1, the V gene TRBV9, with 9 bases fitting TRBD2. Trimming removed 2 bases from V and 3 bases from J; junction bases left unmatched: 9. The CDR3 spans 17 residues. In germline, CDR1 is SGDLS, CDR2 YYNGEE. This CDR3 reads CASSVSSGGPHYNEQFF. The DNA for the CDR3 is TGTGCCAGCAGCGTGTCCAGCGGGGGGCCCCACTACAATGAGCAGTTCTTC.

For the CDR3, the DNA is TGTGCCAGCAGTTCTGTTTGGTCTACCGAAGAGACCCAGTACTTC. It translates to CASSSVWSTEETQYF. The rearrangement joins TRBV28 to TRBJ2-5; D unresolved. CDR1 MDHEN and CDR2 SYDVKM come from the germline V gene. V lost 4 bases and J lost 3, with 15 bases in between. The CDR3 consists of 15 residues.

CDR3 protein: CASSLVSSQETQYF. CDR3 in DNA: TGTGCCAGCAGCTTAGTTTCCAGCCAAGAGACCCAGTACTTC. This rearrangement joins TRBV7-8 to TRBJ2-5; the D is unclear. V dropped 1 base and J dropped 1 base, with 7 bases sitting between them. Germline V gene sequence: CDR1 SGHVS, CDR2 FQNEAQ. This CDR3 spans 14 amino acids. Supplemented by reference TRBV7-8 and TRBJ2-5, the full variable domain reads GAGVSQSPRYKVAKRGQDVALRCDPISGHVSLFWYQQALGQGPEFLTYFQNEAQLDKSGLPSDRFFAERPEGSVSTLKIQRTQQEDSAVYLCASSLVSSQETQYFGPGTRLLVL.

This clone appeared once. This chain links TRBV29-1 with TRBJ1-3; possible D gene TRBD1, 6 bases. Trimming left V 5 bases short and J 6 bases short, with 8 bases between. CDR1 and CDR2 from the germline V gene are SQVTM and ANQGSEA. This CDR3 is built from 11 residues. CDR3 coding DNA: TGCAGCGTTAACAGGGAAAACACCATATATTTT. Encoded protein: CSVNRENTIYF.

This sequence joins TRBV19 and TRBJ1-1; D ambiguous. CDR1 and CDR2 (germline): LNHDA, SQIVND (reference sequence). Trimming pared 3 bases from V and 5 bases from J, leaving 13 bases between. This CDR3 comprises 14 residues. The CDR3 loop reads CASSIAGANTEAFF. DNA of the CDR3: TGTGCCAGTAGTATTGCCGGTGCCAATACTGAAGCTTTCTTT.

In this sample, this clone turned up a few times. This chain connects TRBV28 to TRBJ2-5; 7 bases match TRBD2. Unmatched junction bases numbered 14, after V lost 8 bases and J lost 5 bases. This CDR3 spans 15 amino acids. Germline V lookup: CDR1 MDHEN, CDR2 SYDVKM. In DNA form, the CDR3 reads TGTGCCAGCTCCCGAGGGAGCGGGACCTGGGAGACCCAGTACTTC. This sequence encodes CASSRGSGTWETQYF.